These T cell receptor beta chains were read from a single sample in a study of T cell responses to AZD1222 COVID-19 vaccine. Profiled with immunoSEQ multiplex PCR; TCRdb holds only in-frame clones, not every one. The repertoire holds about 140,000 clones, with approximately 90% as singletons. The specimen comprised peripheral blood, sampled 28 days after the second AZD1222 dose. The source of these receptors is an adult who received the AZD1222 COVID-19 vaccine. CDR3s include the opening cysteine and the closing phenylalanine or tryptophan. D genes are given only for firm matches. The listing skips clone size in some rows; elsewhere it reads once, few, many or a size class.

CDR3aa: CASRGQGTYGYTF
CDR3nt: TGTGCCAGCAGAGGACAGGGGACATATGGCTACACCTTC
j_gene: TRBJ1-2
d_gene: TRBD1
abundance: .
v_gene: TRBV5-6

CDR3aa: CAWSEKGSYIGELFF
CDR3nt: TGTGCCTGGAGTGAGAAGGGTTCATATATCGGGGAGCTGTTTTTT
j_gene: TRBJ2-2
d_gene: .
abundance: .
v_gene: TRBV30

CDR3aa: CASISRLSSSYNEQFF
CDR3nt: TGTGCCAGCATTTCCCGTTTGAGTAGCTCCTACAATGAGCAGTTCTTC
j_gene: TRBJ2-1
d_gene: .
abundance: .
v_gene: TRBV11-2

CDR3aa: CASSYSSTSGNIQYF
CDR3nt: TGTGCCAGCAGTTACTCGAGCACTAGCGGGAACATTCAGTACTTC
j_gene: TRBJ2-4
d_gene: TRBD2
abundance: .
v_gene: TRBV6-5

CDR3aa: CANQPRRTQSDEDTQYF
CDR3nt: TGTGCCAACCAACCAAGACGGACCCAATCTGATGAAGATACGCAGTATTTT
j_gene: TRBJ2-3
d_gene: .
abundance: .
v_gene: TRBV11-2

CDR3aa: CASSYEGTIYGYTF
CDR3nt: TGTGCCAGCAGTTATGAAGGGACGATTTATGGCTACACCTTC
j_gene: TRBJ1-2
d_gene: .
abundance: .
v_gene: TRBV28

CDR3aa: CASGFRVGELFF
CDR3nt: TGTGCCAGCGGGTTTCGGGTCGGGGAGCTGTTTTTT
j_gene: TRBJ2-2
d_gene: .
abundance: .
v_gene: TRBV2

CDR3aa: CASSLNAAQGIFEAFF
CDR3nt: TGTGCCAGCAGCTTAAACGCTGCCCAGGGAATATTTGAAGCTTTCTTT
j_gene: TRBJ1-1
d_gene: .
abundance: .
v_gene: TRBV7-3

CDR3aa: CASSLVAANYGYTF
CDR3nt: TGTGCCAGCAGCTTGGTGGCAGCTAACTATGGCTACACCTTC
j_gene: TRBJ1-2
d_gene: .
abundance: .
v_gene: TRBV5-6

CDR3aa: CASSLVGGTTEAFF
CDR3nt: TGTGCCAGCAGTTTGGTCGGGGGGACGACTGAAGCTTTCTTT
j_gene: TRBJ1-1
d_gene: .
abundance: .
v_gene: TRBV28

CDR3aa: CASSEGYRGASYEQYF
CDR3nt: TGTGCCAGTAGCGAAGGGTACAGGGGGGCGTCCTACGAGCAGTACTTC
j_gene: TRBJ2-7
d_gene: TRBD1
abundance: .
v_gene: TRBV19

CDR3aa: CASSLDRTGANVLTF
CDR3nt: TGTGCCAGCAGCCTCGACAGAACTGGGGCCAACGTCCTGACTTTC
j_gene: TRBJ2-6
d_gene: .
abundance: .
v_gene: TRBV28

CDR3aa: CASSLGDRVNEKLFF
CDR3nt: TGTGCCAGCAGCTTGGGGGACAGAGTTAATGAAAAACTGTTTTTT
j_gene: TRBJ1-4
d_gene: TRBD1
abundance: .
v_gene: TRBV7-9

CDR3aa: CASSGGTSGADTQYF
CDR3nt: TGTGCCAGTAGTGGGGGGACTAGTGGTGCAGATACGCAGTATTTT
j_gene: TRBJ2-3
d_gene: TRBD2
abundance: .
v_gene: TRBV19

CDR3aa: CASSSGREGRLNNEQFF
CDR3nt: TGTGCCAGTAGTAGTGGGCGGGAGGGCCGTCTAAACAATGAGCAGTTCTTC
j_gene: TRBJ2-1
d_gene: TRBD2
abundance: .
v_gene: TRBV19

CDR3aa: CASSIGASHTEAFF
CDR3nt: TGTGCCAGTAGTATTGGCGCCAGTCACACTGAAGCTTTCTTT
j_gene: TRBJ1-1
d_gene: .
abundance: .
v_gene: TRBV19

CDR3aa: CASSLPLVSGNTIYF
CDR3nt: TGTGCCAGCAGCCTGCCCCTGGTCTCTGGAAACACCATATATTTT
j_gene: TRBJ1-3
d_gene: .
abundance: .
v_gene: TRBV28

CDR3aa: CASSYPIGKRTIGELFF
CDR3nt: TGTGCCAGCAGTTACCCGATCGGAAAACGGACAATCGGGGAGCTGTTTTTT
j_gene: TRBJ2-2
d_gene: .
abundance: .
v_gene: TRBV6-2/TRBV6-3

CDR3aa: CATTDTSGGPVEQFF
CDR3nt: TGTGCCACCACTGACACTAGCGGGGGGCCCGTTGAGCAGTTCTTC
j_gene: TRBJ2-1
d_gene: TRBD2
abundance: .
v_gene: TRBV24-1

CDR3aa: CASSSQGGTGNTIYF
CDR3nt: TGTGCCAGCAGTTCACAGGGGGGAACGGGAAACACCATATATTTT
j_gene: TRBJ1-3
d_gene: TRBD1
abundance: .
v_gene: TRBV28

CDR3aa: CASSLLQDSGNTIYF
CDR3nt: TGTGCCAGCAGCCTATTACAGGACTCTGGAAACACCATATATTTT
j_gene: TRBJ1-3
d_gene: .
abundance: .
v_gene: TRBV3-1/TRBV3-2

CDR3aa: CASSQEVRWYTIYF
CDR3nt: TGTGCCAGCAGCCAAGAAGTGAGGTGGTACACCATATATTTT
j_gene: TRBJ1-3
d_gene: .
abundance: few
v_gene: TRBV4-2

CDR3aa: CASSLDARHESPLHF
CDR3nt: TGCGCCAGCAGCTTGGATGCGAGGCACGAATCACCCCTCCACTTT
j_gene: TRBJ1-6
d_gene: .
abundance: .
v_gene: TRBV5-1

CDR3aa: CASSLGDPNEKLFF
CDR3nt: TGCGCCAGCAGCTTGGGTGATCCTAATGAAAAACTGTTTTTT
j_gene: TRBJ1-4
d_gene: .
abundance: .
v_gene: TRBV5-1

CDR3aa: CASSLRAASSYNEQFF
CDR3nt: TGTGCCAGCAGCCTCCGAGCGGCCAGCTCCTACAATGAGCAGTTCTTC
j_gene: TRBJ2-1
d_gene: .
abundance: .
v_gene: TRBV11-2

CDR3aa: CASSESSGGGRGYRF
CDR3nt: TGTGCCAGCAGTGAATCCTCAGGTGGGGGCAGGGGGTACCGTTTT
j_gene: TRBJ1-1
d_gene: TRBD1
abundance: once
v_gene: TRBV25-1

CDR3aa: CASSTQTGVGPYEQYF
CDR3nt: TGCGCCAGCAGCACTCAAACAGGGGTCGGCCCCTACGAGCAGTACTTC
j_gene: TRBJ2-7
d_gene: TRBD1
abundance: .
v_gene: TRBV5-1

CDR3aa: CAWRVGGQSYEQYF
CDR3nt: TGTGCCTGGAGAGTAGGGGGGCAATCCTACGAGCAGTACTTC
j_gene: TRBJ2-7
d_gene: .
abundance: .
v_gene: TRBV30

CDR3aa: CASSQRGVATEAFF
CDR3nt: TGTGCCAGCAGCCAACGGGGGGTCGCCACTGAAGCTTTCTTT
j_gene: TRBJ1-1
d_gene: .
abundance: once
v_gene: TRBV3-1/TRBV3-2

CDR3aa: CSVQGEGQSTDTQYF
CDR3nt: TGCAGCGTTCAAGGAGAGGGACAGAGCACAGATACGCAGTATTTT
j_gene: TRBJ2-3
d_gene: TRBD1
abundance: .
v_gene: TRBV29-1

CDR3aa: CASSQDLSQGNTIYF
CDR3nt: TGTGCCAGCAGCCAAGATCTAAGTCAGGGAAACACCATATATTTT
j_gene: TRBJ1-3
d_gene: .
abundance: few
v_gene: TRBV4-2

CDR3aa: CASSAAGTTYEQYF
CDR3nt: TGTGCCAGCTCGGCAGCCGGGACAACCTACGAGCAGTACTTC
j_gene: TRBJ2-7
d_gene: .
abundance: .
v_gene: TRBV18

CDR3aa: CASSVSGLRDYGYTF
CDR3nt: TGTGCCAGCAGCGTCTCGGGACTTAGGGACTATGGCTACACCTTC
j_gene: TRBJ1-2
d_gene: .
abundance: .
v_gene: TRBV28

CDR3aa: CASSIMVNNEQFF
CDR3nt: TGTGCCAGTAGTATCATGGTAAACAATGAGCAGTTCTTC
j_gene: TRBJ2-1
d_gene: .
abundance: .
v_gene: TRBV19

CDR3aa: CASSLSTAGGNQPQHF
CDR3nt: TGTGCCAGCAGTTTATCGACAGCCGGAGGCAATCAGCCCCAGCATTTT
j_gene: TRBJ1-5
d_gene: .
abundance: .
v_gene: TRBV27

CDR3aa: CASSLEYTQYF
CDR3nt: TGTGCCAGCAGCTTAGAGTACACGCAGTATTTT
j_gene: TRBJ2-3
d_gene: .
abundance: .
v_gene: TRBV7-2

CDR3aa: CASSLGAAVSYNEQFF
CDR3nt: TGCGCCAGCAGCTTGGGCGCAGCGGTTTCCTACAATGAGCAGTTCTTC
j_gene: TRBJ2-1
d_gene: .
abundance: .
v_gene: TRBV5-1

CDR3aa: CASSEVGGYNEQFF
CDR3nt: TGCGCCAGCAGCGAAGTGGGGGGCTACAATGAGCAGTTCTTC
j_gene: TRBJ2-1
d_gene: .
abundance: .
v_gene: TRBV4-3

CDR3aa: CASSGSSYEQYF
CDR3nt: TGTGCCAGCAGCGGGAGTTCCTACGAGCAGTACTTC
j_gene: TRBJ2-7
d_gene: .
abundance: .
v_gene: TRBV11-2

CDR3aa: CASFRGLTGELFF
CDR3nt: TGTGCCAGCTTTCGGGGACTCACCGGGGAGCTGTTTTTT
j_gene: TRBJ2-2
d_gene: .
abundance: .
v_gene: TRBV6-5

CDR3aa: CASSLDVGAGANVLTF
CDR3nt: TGTGCCAGCAGCTTGGATGTTGGGGCTGGGGCCAACGTCCTGACTTTC
j_gene: TRBJ2-6
d_gene: .
abundance: .
v_gene: TRBV5-4

CDR3aa: CSVDSGADTQYF
CDR3nt: TGCAGCGTTGATTCGGGGGCAGATACGCAGTATTTT
j_gene: TRBJ2-3
d_gene: .
abundance: .
v_gene: TRBV29-1

CDR3aa: CASSLALAGTTDTQYF
CDR3nt: TGTGCCAGCAGCTTAGCGCTGGCGGGGACCACAGATACGCAGTATTTT
j_gene: TRBJ2-3
d_gene: .
abundance: .
v_gene: TRBV7-2

CDR3aa: CASRLAGDTDTQYF
CDR3nt: TGTGCCAGCAGGCTAGCGGGCGACACAGATACGCAGTATTTT
j_gene: TRBJ2-3
d_gene: TRBD2
abundance: .
v_gene: TRBV5-4

CDR3aa: CASSRSGEPEAFF
CDR3nt: TGTGCCAGCAGCCGAAGTGGCGAGCCTGAAGCTTTCTTT
j_gene: TRBJ1-1
d_gene: .
abundance: .
v_gene: TRBV3-1/TRBV3-2

CDR3aa: CASSLTDTGELFF
CDR3nt: TGTGCCAGCAGCCTCACGGACACCGGGGAGCTGTTTTTT
j_gene: TRBJ2-2
d_gene: .
abundance: once
v_gene: TRBV3-1/TRBV3-2

CDR3aa: CASSQAQDTQYF
CDR3nt: TGTGCCAGCAGCCAGGCGCAGGATACGCAGTATTTT
j_gene: TRBJ2-3
d_gene: .
abundance: .
v_gene: TRBV7-9

CDR3aa: CASSYTYNEQFF
CDR3nt: TGTGCCAGTAGCTACACCTACAATGAGCAGTTCTTC
j_gene: TRBJ2-1
d_gene: .
abundance: .
v_gene: TRBV19